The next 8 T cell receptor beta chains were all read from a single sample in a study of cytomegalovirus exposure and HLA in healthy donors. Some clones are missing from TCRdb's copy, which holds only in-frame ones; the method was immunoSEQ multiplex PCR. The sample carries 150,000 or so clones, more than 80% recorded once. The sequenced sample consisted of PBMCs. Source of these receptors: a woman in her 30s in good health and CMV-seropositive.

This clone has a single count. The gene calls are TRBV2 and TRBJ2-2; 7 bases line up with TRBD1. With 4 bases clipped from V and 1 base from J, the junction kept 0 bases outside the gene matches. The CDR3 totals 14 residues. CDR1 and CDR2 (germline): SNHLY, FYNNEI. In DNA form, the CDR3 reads TGTGCCAGCAGTGGACAGGGGAACACCGGGGAGCTGTTTTTT. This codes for CASSGQGNTGELFF.

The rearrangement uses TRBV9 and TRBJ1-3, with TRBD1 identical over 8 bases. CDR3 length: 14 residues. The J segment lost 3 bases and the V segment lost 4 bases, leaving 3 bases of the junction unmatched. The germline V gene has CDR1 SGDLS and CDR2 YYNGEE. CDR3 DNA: TGTGCCAGCAGCCTGACAGGGGATGGAAACACCATATATTTT. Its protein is CASSLTGDGNTIYF. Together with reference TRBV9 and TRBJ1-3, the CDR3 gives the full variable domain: DSGVTQTPKHLITATGQRVTLRCSPRSGDLSVYWYQQSLDQGLQFLIQYYNGEERAKGNILERFSAQQFPDLHSELNLSSLELGDSALYFCASSLTGDGNTIYFGEGSWLTVV.

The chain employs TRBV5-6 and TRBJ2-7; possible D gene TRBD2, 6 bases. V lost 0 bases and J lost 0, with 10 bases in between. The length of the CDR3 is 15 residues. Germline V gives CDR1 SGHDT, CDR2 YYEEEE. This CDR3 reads CASSLAGTGSYEQYF. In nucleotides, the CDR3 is TGTGCCAGCAGCTTGGCCGGGACTGGCTCCTACGAGCAGTACTTC. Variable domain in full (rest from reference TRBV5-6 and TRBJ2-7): DAGVTQSPTHLIKTRGQQVTLRCSPKSGHDTVSWYQQALGQGPQFIFQYYEEEERQRGNFPDRFSGHQFPNYSSELNVNALLLGDSALYLCASSLAGTGSYEQYFGPGTRLTVT.

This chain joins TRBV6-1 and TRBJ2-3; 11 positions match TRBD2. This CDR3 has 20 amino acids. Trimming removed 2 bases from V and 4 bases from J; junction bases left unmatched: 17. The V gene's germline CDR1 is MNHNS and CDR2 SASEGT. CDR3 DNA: TGTGCCAGCAGTGAACGTGAGGGGGCTGGTCTAGCGGGAGGCCCAGATACGCAGTATTTT. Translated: CASSEREGAGLAGGPDTQYF.

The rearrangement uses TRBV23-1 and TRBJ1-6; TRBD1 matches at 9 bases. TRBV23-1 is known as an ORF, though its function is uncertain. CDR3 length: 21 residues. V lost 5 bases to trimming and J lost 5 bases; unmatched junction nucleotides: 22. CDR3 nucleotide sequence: TGCGCCAGCAGTACCGCCACAAGGGACAGGGAATACGCCGCCAATAATTCACCCCTCCACTTT. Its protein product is CASSTATRDREYAANNSPLHF.

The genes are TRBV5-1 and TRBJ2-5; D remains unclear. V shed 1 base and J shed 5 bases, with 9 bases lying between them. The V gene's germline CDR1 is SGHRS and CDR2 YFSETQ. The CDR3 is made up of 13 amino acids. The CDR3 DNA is TGCGCCAGCAGCTTGCGAGCGTGGGAGACCCAGTACTTC. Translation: CASSLRAWETQYF.

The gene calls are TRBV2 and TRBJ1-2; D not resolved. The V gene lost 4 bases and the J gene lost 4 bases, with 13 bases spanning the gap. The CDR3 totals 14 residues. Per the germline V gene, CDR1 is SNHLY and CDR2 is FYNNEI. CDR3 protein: CASSAEARSYGYTF. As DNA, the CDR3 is TGTGCCAGCAGTGCAGAGGCTAGAAGCTATGGCTACACCTTC.

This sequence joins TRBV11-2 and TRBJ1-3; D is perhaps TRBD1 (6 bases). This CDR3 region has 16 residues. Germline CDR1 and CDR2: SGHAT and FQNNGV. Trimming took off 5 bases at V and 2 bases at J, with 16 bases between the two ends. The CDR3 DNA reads TGTGCCAGCAGCCTCATATTGGACAGACCTGGAAACACCATATATTTT. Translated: CASSLILDRPGNTIYF.